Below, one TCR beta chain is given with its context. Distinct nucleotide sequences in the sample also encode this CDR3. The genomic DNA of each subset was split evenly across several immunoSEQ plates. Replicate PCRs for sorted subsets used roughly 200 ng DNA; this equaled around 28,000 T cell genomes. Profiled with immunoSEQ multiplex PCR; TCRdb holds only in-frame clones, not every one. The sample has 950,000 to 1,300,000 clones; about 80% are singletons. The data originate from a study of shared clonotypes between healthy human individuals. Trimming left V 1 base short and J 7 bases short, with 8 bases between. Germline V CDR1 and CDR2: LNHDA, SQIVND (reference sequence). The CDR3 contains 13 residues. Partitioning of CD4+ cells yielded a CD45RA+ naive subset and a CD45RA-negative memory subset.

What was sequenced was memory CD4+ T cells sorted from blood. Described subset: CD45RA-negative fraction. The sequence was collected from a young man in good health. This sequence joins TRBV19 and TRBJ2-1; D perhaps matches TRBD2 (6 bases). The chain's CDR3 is CASSIGRGNEQFF. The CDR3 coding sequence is TGTGCCAGTAGTATAGGTCGGGGGAATGAGCAGTTCTTC.